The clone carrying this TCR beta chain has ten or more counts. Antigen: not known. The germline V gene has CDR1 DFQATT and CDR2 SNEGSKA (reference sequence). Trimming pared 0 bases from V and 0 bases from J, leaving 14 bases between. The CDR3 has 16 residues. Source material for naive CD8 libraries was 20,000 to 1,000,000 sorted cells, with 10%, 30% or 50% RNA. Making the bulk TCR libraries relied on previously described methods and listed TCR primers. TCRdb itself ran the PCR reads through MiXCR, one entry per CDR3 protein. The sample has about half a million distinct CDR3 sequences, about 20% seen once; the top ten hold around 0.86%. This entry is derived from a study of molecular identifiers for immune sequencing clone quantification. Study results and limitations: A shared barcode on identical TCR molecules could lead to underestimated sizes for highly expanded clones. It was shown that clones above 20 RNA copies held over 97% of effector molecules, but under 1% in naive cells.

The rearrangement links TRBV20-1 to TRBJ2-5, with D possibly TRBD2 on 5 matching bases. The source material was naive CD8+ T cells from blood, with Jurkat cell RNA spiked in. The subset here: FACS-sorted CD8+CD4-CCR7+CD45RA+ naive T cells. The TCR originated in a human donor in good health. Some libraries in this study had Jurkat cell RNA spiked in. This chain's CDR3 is CSARDPSSQYQETQYF. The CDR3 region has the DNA TGCAGTGCTAGAGACCCTAGCTCCCAATACCAAGAGACCCAGTACTTC.